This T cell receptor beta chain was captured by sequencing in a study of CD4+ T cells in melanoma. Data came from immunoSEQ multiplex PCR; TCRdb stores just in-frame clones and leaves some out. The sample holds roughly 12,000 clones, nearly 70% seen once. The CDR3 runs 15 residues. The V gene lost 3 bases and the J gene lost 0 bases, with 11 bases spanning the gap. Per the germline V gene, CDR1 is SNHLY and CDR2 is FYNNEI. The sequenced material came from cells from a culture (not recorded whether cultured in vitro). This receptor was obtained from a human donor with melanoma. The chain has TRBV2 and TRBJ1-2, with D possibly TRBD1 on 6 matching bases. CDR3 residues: CASSEGGRANYGYTF. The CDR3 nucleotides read TGTGCCAGCAGTGAGGGGGGCAGAGCTAACTATGGCTACACCTTC.